The text below deals with one TCR beta chain. Its antigen remains unidentified. Distinct nucleotide sequences in the sample also encode this CDR3. This specimen belongs to a study of T cell repertoires and HLA-DP antigens. The CDR3 totals 15 residues. V trimming: 4 bases; J trimming: 1 base; junction bases outside the gene matches: 4. Germline CDR1 and CDR2: SGHRS and YFSETQ. TCRdb's copy holds only in-frame clones and misses some; the assay was immunoSEQ multiplex PCR. This table holds about 110,000 clones, about 92% found once. The chain carries TRBV5-1 and TRBJ2-2, with 7 bases matching TRBD1. The sequence derives from a young woman in good health and CMV-seronegative. The specimen sequenced was CD4+ T cells from PBMCs. The CDR3 bases are TGCGCCAGCAGCCCACGGACAGGGAACACCGGGGAGCTGTTTTTT. It specifies CASSPRTGNTGELFF.